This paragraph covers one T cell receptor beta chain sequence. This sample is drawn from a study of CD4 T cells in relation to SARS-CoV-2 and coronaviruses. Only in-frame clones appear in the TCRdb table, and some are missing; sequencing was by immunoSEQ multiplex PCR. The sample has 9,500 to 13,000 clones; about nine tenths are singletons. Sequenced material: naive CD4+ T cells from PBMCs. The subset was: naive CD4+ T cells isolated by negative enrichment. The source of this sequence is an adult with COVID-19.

The CDR3 loop reads CASSRQGTTYEQYF. For the CDR3, the DNA is TGTGCCAGCAGTCGACAGGGGACAACCTACGAGCAGTACTTC. The chain has TRBV6-5 and TRBJ2-7; 8 bases agree with TRBD1. Looked up from germline, CDR1 is MNHEY and CDR2 is SVGAGI. Unmatched junction bases numbered 5, after V lost 5 bases and J lost 2 bases. This CDR3 comprises 14 residues.